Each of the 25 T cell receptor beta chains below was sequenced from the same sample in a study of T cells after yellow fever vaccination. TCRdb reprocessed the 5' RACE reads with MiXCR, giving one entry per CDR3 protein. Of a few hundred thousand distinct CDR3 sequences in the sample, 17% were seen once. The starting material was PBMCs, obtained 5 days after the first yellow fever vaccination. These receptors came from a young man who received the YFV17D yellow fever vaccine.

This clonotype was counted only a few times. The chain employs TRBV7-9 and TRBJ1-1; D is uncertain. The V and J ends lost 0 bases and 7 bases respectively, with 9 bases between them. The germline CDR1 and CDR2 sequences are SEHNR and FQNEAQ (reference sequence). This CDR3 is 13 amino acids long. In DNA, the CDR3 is TGTGCCAGCAGCTTAGCGCTTGGCATTGAAGCTTTCTTT. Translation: CASSLALGIEAFF.

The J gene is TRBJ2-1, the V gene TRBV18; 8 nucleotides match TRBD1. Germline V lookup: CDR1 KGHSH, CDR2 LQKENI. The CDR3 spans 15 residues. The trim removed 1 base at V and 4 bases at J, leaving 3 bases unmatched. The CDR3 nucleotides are TGTGCCAGCTCACCACAGGACAGGGTGTACAATGAGCAGTTCTTC. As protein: CASSPQDRVYNEQFF.

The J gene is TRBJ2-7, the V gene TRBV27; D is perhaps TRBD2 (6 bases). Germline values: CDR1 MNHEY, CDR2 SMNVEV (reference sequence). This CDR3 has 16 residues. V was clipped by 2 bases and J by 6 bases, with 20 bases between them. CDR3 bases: TGTGCCAGCAGTTTAATCCCCCCGGCGGGGAGCGGCGAGCAGTACTTC. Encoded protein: CASSLIPPAGSGEQYF.

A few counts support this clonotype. CDR3 amino acids: CSVATRTGSTEAFF. CDR3 nucleotide sequence: TGCAGCGTTGCCACGAGGACAGGGTCCACTGAAGCTTTCTTT. This rearrangement joins TRBV29-1 to TRBJ1-1, with 8 positions matching TRBD1. V was clipped by 4 bases and J by 4 bases; unmatched bases: 8. Germline values: CDR1 SQVTM, CDR2 ANQGSEA. The CDR3 is made up of 14 amino acids. Using reference TRBV29-1 and TRBJ1-1 for the parts outside the CDR3, the full variable domain is SAVISQKPSRDICQRGTSLTIQCQVDSQVTMMFWYRQQPGQSLTLIATANQGSEATYESGFVIDKFPISRPNLTFSTLTVSNMSPEDSSIYLCSVATRTGSTEAFFGQGTRLTVV.

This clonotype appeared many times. For the CDR3, the DNA is TGTGCCAGCAGACAGACCAACTATGGCTACACCTTC. Protein product: CASRQTNYGYTF. The J gene is TRBJ1-2, the V gene TRBV25-1; D unresolved. This CDR3 spans 12 amino acids. Germline V gene lookup returns CDR1 MGHDK and CDR2 SYGVNS. Trimming cost V 6 bases and J 2 bases, with 7 bases left between them.

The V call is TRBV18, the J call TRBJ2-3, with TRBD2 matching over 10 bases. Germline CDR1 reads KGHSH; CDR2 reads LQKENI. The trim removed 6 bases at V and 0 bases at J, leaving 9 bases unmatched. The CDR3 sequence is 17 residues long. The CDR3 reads CASSPTSGPLSTDTQYF. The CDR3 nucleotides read TGTGCCAGCTCGCCGACTAGCGGGCCTCTTAGCACAGATACGCAGTATTTT. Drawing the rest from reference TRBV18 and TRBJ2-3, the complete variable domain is NAGVMQNPRHLVRRRGQEARLRCSPMKGHSHVYWYRQLPEEGLKFMVYLQKENIIDESGMPKERFSAEFPKEGPSILRIQQVVRGDSAAYFCASSPTSGPLSTDTQYFGPGTRLTVL.

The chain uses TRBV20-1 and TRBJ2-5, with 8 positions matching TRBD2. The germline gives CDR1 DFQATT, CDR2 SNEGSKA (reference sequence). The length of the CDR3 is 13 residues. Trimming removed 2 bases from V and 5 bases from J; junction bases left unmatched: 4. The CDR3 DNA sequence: TGCAGTGCTAGACAGGCGGGGGGCGAGACCCAGTACTTC. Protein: CSARQAGGETQYF.

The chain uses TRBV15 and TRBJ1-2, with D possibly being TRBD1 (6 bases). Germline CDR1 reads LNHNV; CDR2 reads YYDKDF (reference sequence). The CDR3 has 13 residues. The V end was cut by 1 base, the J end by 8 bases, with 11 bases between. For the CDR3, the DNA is TGTGCCACCAGCAGAGCAGGGGAGAGGGGCTACACCTTC. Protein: CATSRAGERGYTF.

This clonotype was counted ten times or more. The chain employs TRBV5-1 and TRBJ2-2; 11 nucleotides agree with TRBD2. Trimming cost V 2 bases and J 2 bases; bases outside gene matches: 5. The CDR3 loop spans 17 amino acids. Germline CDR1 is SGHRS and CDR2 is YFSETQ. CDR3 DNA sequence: TGCGCCAGCAGCTTACCACTAGCGGGAGCCAACACCGGGGAGCTGTTTTTT. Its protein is CASSLPLAGANTGELFF.

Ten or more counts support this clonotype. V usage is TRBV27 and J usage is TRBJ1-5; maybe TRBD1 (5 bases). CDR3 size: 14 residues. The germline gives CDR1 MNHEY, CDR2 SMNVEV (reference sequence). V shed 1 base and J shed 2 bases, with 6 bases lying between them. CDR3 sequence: CASSLLGGNQPQHF. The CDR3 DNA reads TGTGCCAGCAGTTTATTAGGGGGCAATCAGCCCCAGCATTTT.

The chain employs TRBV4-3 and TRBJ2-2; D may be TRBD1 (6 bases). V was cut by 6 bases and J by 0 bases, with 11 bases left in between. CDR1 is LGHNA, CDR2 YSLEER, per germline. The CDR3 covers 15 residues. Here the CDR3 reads CASRGQPSNTGELFF. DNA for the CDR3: TGCGCCAGCAGAGGACAGCCATCGAACACCGGGGAGCTGTTTTTT.

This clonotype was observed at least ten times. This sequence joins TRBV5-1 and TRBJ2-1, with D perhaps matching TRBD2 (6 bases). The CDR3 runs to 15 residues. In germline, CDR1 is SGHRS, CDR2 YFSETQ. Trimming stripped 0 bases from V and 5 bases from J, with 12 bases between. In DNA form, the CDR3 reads TGCGCCAGCAGCTTGGCCCCGGGACTGAACAATGAGCAGTTCTTC. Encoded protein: CASSLAPGLNNEQFF.

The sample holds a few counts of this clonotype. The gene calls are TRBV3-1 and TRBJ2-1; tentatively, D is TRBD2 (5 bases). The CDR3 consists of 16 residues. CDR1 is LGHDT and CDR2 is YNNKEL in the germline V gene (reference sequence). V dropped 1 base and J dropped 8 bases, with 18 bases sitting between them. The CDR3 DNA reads TGTGCCAGCAGCCAAGTTTCTGCCAGGCCGGAGGATGAGCAGTTCTTC. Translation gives CASSQVSARPEDEQFF.

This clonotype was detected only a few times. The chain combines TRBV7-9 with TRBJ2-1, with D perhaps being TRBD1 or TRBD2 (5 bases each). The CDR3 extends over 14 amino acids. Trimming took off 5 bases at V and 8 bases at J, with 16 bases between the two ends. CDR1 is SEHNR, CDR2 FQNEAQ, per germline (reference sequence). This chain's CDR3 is CASSPRRELDEQFF. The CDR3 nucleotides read TGTGCCAGCAGCCCTCGCAGGGAGTTAGATGAGCAGTTCTTC.

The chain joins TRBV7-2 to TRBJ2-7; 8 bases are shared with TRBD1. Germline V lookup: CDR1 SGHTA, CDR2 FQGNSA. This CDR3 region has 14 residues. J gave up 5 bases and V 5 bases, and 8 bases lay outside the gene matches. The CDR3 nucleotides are TGTGCCAGCAGCCCACGGACAGGGTTCGACGAGCAGTACTTC. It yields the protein CASSPRTGFDEQYF.

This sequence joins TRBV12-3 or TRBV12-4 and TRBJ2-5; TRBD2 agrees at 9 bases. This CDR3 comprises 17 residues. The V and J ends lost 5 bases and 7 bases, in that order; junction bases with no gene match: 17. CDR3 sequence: CASSLGAAGGSVMTQYF. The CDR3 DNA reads TGTGCCAGCAGTCTAGGAGCAGCGGGGGGATCCGTTATGACCCAGTACTTC.

Written as DNA, the CDR3 is TGTGCCACCCAACCTACAGGGGGCAATCAGCCCCAGCATTTT. This codes for CATQPTGGNQPQHF. The genes are TRBV24-1 and TRBJ1-5; 7 nucleotides line up with TRBD1. Germline trimming cut 9 bases from V and 2 bases from J; bases unmatched to any gene: 6. Looked up from germline, CDR1 is KGHDR and CDR2 is SFDVKD. The length of the CDR3 is 14 residues.

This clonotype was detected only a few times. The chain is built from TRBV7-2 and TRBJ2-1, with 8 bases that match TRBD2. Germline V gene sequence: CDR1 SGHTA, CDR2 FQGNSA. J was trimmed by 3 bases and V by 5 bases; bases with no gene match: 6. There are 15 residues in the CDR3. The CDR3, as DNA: TGTGCCAGCAGCAGCCAGCGGGGGTACTACAATGAGCAGTTCTTC. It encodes CASSSQRGYYNEQFF.

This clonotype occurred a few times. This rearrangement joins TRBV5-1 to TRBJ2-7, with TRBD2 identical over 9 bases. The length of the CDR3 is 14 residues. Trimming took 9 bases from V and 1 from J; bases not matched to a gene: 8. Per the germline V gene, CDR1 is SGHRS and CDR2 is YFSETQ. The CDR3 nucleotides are TGCGCCACCCACCCTAGCGGGGCTTCCTACGAGCAGTACTTC. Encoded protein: CATHPSGASYEQYF.

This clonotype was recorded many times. CDR3 nucleotide sequence: TGTGCCAGCAGCACCCCGACTAGCGGGGAAGACAATGAGCAGTTCTTC. It is translated as CASSTPTSGEDNEQFF. This chain connects TRBV5-4 to TRBJ2-1, with 11 bases lining up with TRBD2. CDR1 is SGHNT and CDR2 is YYREEE in the germline V gene (reference sequence). The CDR3 runs to 16 residues. V lost 4 bases and J lost 5; bases outside the gene matches: 8.

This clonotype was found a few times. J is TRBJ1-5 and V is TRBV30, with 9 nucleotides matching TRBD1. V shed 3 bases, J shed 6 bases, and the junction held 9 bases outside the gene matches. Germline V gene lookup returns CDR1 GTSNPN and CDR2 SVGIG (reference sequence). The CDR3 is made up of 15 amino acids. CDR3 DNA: TGTGCCTGGAGACCGCCTGGGACAGGGTTTCAGCCCCAGCATTTT. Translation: CAWRPPGTGFQPQHF.

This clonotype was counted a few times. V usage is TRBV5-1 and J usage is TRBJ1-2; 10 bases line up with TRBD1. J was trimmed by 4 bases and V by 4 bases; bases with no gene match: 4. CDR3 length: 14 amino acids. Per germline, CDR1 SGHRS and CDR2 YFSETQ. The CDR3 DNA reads TGCGCCAGCAGCCGGGACAGGGGCGTCTATGGCTACACCTTC. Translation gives CASSRDRGVYGYTF.

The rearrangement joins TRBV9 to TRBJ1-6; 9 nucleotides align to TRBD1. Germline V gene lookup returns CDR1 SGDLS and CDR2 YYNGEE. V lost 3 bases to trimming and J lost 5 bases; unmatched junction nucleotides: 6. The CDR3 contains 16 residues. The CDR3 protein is CASSARTGADNSPLHF. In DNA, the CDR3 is TGTGCCAGCAGCGCCCGGACAGGGGCCGATAATTCACCCCTCCACTTT.

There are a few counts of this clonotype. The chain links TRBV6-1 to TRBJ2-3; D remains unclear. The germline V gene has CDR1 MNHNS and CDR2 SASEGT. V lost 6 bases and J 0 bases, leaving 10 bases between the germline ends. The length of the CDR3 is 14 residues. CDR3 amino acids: CASSSSESTDTQYF. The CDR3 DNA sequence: TGTGCCAGCAGCTCATCGGAAAGCACAGATACGCAGTATTTT.

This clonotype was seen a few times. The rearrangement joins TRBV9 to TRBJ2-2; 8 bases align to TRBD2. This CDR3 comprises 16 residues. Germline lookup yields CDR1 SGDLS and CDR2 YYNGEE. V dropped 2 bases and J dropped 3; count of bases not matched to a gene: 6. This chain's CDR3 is CASSVTGTRDTGELFF. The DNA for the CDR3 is TGTGCCAGCAGCGTCACAGGGACTAGGGACACCGGGGAGCTGTTTTTT.